The 14 T cell receptor beta chains below were found in one sample sequenced in a study of T cell changes during pregnancy in multiple sclerosis. Clones were sequenced by immunoSEQ multiplex PCR, and TCRdb holds only the in-frame ones, with some missing. The sample yields about 68,000 clones, roughly 89% seen once. The sample consisted of peripheral blood, taken in the second trimester of pregnancy. These receptors were collected from a female donor with multiple sclerosis, enrolled in a pregnancy study.

This clone was found once. The chain has TRBV9 and TRBJ2-3; D is perhaps TRBD2 (6 bases). This CDR3 comprises 13 residues. The V gene lost 2 bases and the J gene lost 5 bases, with 9 bases spanning the gap. Germline V gene sequence: CDR1 SGDLS, CDR2 YYNGEE. The CDR3 DNA sequence: TGTGCCAGCAGCGTGAGGACTATAGATACGCAGTATTTT. This sequence encodes CASSVRTIDTQYF. Filled out from reference TRBV9 and TRBJ2-3, the complete variable domain reads DSGVTQTPKHLITATGQRVTLRCSPRSGDLSVYWYQQSLDQGLQFLIQYYNGEERAKGNILERFSAQQFPDLHSELNLSSLELGDSALYFCASSVRTIDTQYFGPGTRLTVL.

The CDR3 nucleotides are TGTGCCAGCAGCTTAGAACAGGGGAAGTACTTC. Amino acid sequence: CASSLEQGKYF. The chain recombines TRBV13 with TRBJ2-7; 7 bases match TRBD1. J lost 11 bases, V lost 1 base, and 2 bases had no gene match. The germline gives CDR1 PRHDT, CDR2 FYEKMQ (reference sequence). The CDR3 has 11 residues.

The chain carries TRBV19 and TRBJ1-5, with 7 bases identical to TRBD1. J was trimmed by 5 bases and V by 9 bases; bases with no gene match: 19. The CDR3 has 17 amino acids. Per the germline V gene, CDR1 is LNHDA and CDR2 is SQIVND (reference sequence). The CDR3, as DNA: TGTGCCAGCACCGACAGGGTAGGGATTATCGTTGATCAGCCCCAGCATTTT. This translates into CASTDRVGIIVDQPQHF.

For this clone: This sequence may be a read error, since a much larger clone differs from it by one base. This chain uses TRBV9 with TRBJ2-2; 11 positions match TRBD1. The V and J ends lost 0 bases and 6 bases, in that order; junction bases with no gene match: 1. This CDR3 is 15 amino acids long. Germline CDR1 is SGDLS and CDR2 is YYNGEE. The CDR3 reads CASSVGTGGSGELFF. The CDR3 DNA is TGTGCCAGCAGCGTAGGGACAGGGGGCTCCGGGGAGCTGTTTTTT.

In this sample, this clone turned up once. The chain combines TRBV5-6 with TRBJ2-3; 7 nucleotides agree with TRBD1. This CDR3 is built from 14 residues. The V segment lost 4 bases and the J segment 1 base; nucleotides outside the gene matches: 3. CDR1 is SGHDT, CDR2 YYEEEE, per germline. The CDR3 sequence: CASSIDRGTDTQYF. In DNA, the CDR3 is TGTGCCAGCAGCATAGACAGGGGCACAGATACGCAGTATTTT.

The chain links TRBV19 to TRBJ1-1, with 7 bases aligning to TRBD1. V lost 6 bases, J lost 3 bases, and 7 bases stayed unmatched. The length of the CDR3 is 14 residues. CDR1 is LNHDA, CDR2 SQIVND, per germline (reference sequence). The CDR3 protein is CASRYRGSDTEAFF. CDR3 DNA: TGTGCCAGTAGATACAGGGGTTCGGACACTGAAGCTTTCTTT.

The rearrangement uses TRBV4-1 and TRBJ2-7; weak D call: TRBD1 (5 bases). V was cut by 0 bases and J by 2 bases, with 8 bases left in between. Germline V CDR1 and CDR2: MGHRA, YSYEKL. This CDR3 contains 14 residues. Here the CDR3 reads CASSQEPGTYEQYF. The CDR3 coding sequence is TGCGCCAGCAGCCAAGAGCCAGGGACCTACGAGCAGTACTTC.

The chain joins TRBV14 to TRBJ2-3, with a tentative D call TRBD2 (6 bases). The length of the CDR3 is 17 residues. CDR1 is SGHDN and CDR2 is FVKESK in the germline V gene. The V end lost 1 base, the J end lost 4 bases, and 18 bases lay between the germline ends. The CDR3 is CASSQGHSGPGADTQYF. The CDR3 DNA reads TGTGCCAGCAGCCAAGGTCATTCAGGGCCGGGGGCAGATACGCAGTATTTT.

V usage is TRBV6-5 and J usage is TRBJ1-6; D unresolved. Germline lookup yields CDR1 MNHEY and CDR2 SVGAGI. CDR3 length equals 15 residues. The V gene lost 6 bases and the J gene lost 1 base, with 10 bases spanning the gap. CDR3 in amino acids: CASSRRGSYNSPLHF. The CDR3 DNA is TGTGCCAGCAGCCGCCGAGGGTCCTATAATTCACCCCTCCACTTT.

The chain recombines TRBV19 with TRBJ1-6; 9 bases are a match to TRBD1. This CDR3 comprises 16 residues. V dropped 6 bases and J dropped 7; count of bases not matched to a gene: 10. Per germline, CDR1 LNHDA and CDR2 SQIVND (reference sequence). This CDR3 reads CASSTPLGTGNSPLHF. Written as DNA, the CDR3 is TGTGCCAGTAGCACACCCCTCGGGACAGGGAATTCACCCCTCCACTTT.

The chain employs TRBV7-3 and TRBJ2-2, with D tentatively TRBD2 (5 bases). Per the germline V gene, CDR1 is SGHTA and CDR2 is FQGTGA. CDR3 length equals 14 residues. Trimming took 5 bases from V and 7 from J, leaving 14 bases between them. CDR3 sequence: CASSHKGSVGELFF. CDR3 sequence (DNA): TGTGCCAGCAGCCATAAGGGTAGCGTCGGGGAGCTGTTTTTT.

The chain uses TRBV6-6 and TRBJ2-7; D might be TRBD1 (7 bases). CDR3 length: 13 residues. Trimming cost V 4 bases and J 6 bases, with 13 bases left between them. Germline CDR1 reads MNHNY; CDR2 reads SVGAGI (reference sequence). CDR3 nucleotide sequence: TGTGCCAGCAGTTCACGACAGGGAGGCGAGCAGTACTTC. Amino acids: CASSSRQGGEQYF.

This clone was found once. The V and J genes are TRBV9 and TRBJ1-6; tentative D call: TRBD1 (5 bases). This CDR3 has 17 residues. Trimming cost V 5 bases and J 5 bases, with 20 bases left between them. Germline V CDR1 and CDR2: SGDLS, YYNGEE. CDR3 DNA: TGTGCCAGCAGGACCATCCCCAGGGAATCAGATAATTCACCCCTCCACTTT. This codes for CASRTIPRESDNSPLHF. The variable domain in full, completed from reference TRBV9 and TRBJ1-6, reads DSGVTQTPKHLITATGQRVTLRCSPRSGDLSVYWYQQSLDQGLQFLIQYYNGEERAKGNILERFSAQQFPDLHSELNLSSLELGDSALYFCASRTIPRESDNSPLHFGNGTRLTVT.

The chain combines TRBV10-3 with TRBJ2-7; a possible D gene is TRBD2 (7 bases). With 0 bases removed from V and 1 base from J, the gap between germline ends came to 16 bases. Germline V gene data show CDR1 as ENHRY and CDR2 as SYGVKD. This CDR3 comprises 17 residues. The CDR3 DNA sequence: TGTGCCATCAGTGAGTCGCGCGGCAGGGGAGGGTCCTACGAGCAGTACTTC. Amino acid sequence: CAISESRGRGGSYEQYF.